The T cell receptor beta chain described here comes from a study of CD8 T cells in ankylosing spondylitis. This clonotype was counted between two and nine times. The antigen is unknown. Germline V gives CDR1 DFQATT, CDR2 SNEGSKA (reference sequence). The V gene lost 6 bases and the J gene lost 1 base, with 9 bases spanning the gap. This CDR3 has 12 amino acids. The TCR beta libraries were generated through quantitative 5'-RACE incorporating molecular barcodes. Each CDR3 protein is one row after TCRdb ran MiXCR on the 5' RACE reads. The sample lists almost 250,000 distinct CDR3 sequences, over 30% occurring once. The study's findings and limits: Reportedly, significant enrichment of disease-linked clones occurred in matched ankylosing spondylitis synovial fluid. A TCR beta motif of fewer than ten highly homologous variants appeared characteristic of ankylosing spondylitis blood.

Sequencing input: blood, either unsorted or a sorted T cell fraction (not recorded which). The receptor was isolated from a male donor with ankylosing spondylitis or in good health (not recorded which). This chain links TRBV20-1 with TRBJ1-1, with D possibly matching TRBD1 (6 bases). The CDR3 loop reads CSAPGANTEAFF. CDR3 coding DNA: TGCAGTGCCCCAGGGGCGAACACTGAAGCTTTCTTT.